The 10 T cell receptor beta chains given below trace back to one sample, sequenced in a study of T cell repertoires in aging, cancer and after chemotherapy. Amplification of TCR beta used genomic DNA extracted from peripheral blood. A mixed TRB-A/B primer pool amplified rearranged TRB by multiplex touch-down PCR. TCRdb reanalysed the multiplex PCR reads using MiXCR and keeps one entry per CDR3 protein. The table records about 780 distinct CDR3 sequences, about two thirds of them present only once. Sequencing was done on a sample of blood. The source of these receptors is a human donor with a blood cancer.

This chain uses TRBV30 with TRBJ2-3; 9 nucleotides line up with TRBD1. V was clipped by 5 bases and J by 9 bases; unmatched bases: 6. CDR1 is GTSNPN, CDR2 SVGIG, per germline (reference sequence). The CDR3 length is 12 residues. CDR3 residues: CAWGGQGGTQYF. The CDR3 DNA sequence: TGTGCCTGGGGGGGACAGGGAGGGACGCAGTATTTT.

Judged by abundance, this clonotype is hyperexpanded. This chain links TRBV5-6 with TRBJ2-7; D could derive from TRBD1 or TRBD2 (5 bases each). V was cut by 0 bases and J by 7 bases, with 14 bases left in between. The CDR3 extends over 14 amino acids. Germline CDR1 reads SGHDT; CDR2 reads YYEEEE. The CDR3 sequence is CASSLGSGRREQYF. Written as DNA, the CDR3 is TGTGCCAGCAGCTTGGGGTCAGGGAGAAGGGAGCAGTACTTC.

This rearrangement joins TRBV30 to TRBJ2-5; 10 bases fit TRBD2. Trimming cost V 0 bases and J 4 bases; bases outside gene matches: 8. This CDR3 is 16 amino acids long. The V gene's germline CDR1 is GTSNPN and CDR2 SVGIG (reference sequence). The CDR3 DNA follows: TGTGCCTGGAGTGTAGGTAGCGGGGGGCCTCGAGAGACCCAGTACTTC. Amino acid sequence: CAWSVGSGGPRETQYF.

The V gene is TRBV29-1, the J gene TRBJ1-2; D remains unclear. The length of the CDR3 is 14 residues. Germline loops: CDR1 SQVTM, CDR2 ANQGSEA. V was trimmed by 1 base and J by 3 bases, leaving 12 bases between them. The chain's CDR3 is CSVEGDRMDYGYTF. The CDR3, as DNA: TGCAGCGTTGAAGGAGACCGGATGGACTATGGCTACACCTTC.

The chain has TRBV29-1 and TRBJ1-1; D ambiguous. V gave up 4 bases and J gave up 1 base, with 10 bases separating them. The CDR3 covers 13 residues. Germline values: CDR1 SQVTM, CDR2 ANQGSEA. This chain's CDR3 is CSVAKNKNTEAFF. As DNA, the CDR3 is TGCAGCGTTGCTAAAAACAAGAACACTGAAGCTTTCTTT.

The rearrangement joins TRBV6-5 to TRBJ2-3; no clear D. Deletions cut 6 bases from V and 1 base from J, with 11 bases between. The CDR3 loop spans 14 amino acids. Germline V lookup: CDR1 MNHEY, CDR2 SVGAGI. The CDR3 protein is CASRAPGGTDTQYF. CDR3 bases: TGTGCCAGCAGGGCCCCGGGCGGCACAGATACGCAGTATTTT.

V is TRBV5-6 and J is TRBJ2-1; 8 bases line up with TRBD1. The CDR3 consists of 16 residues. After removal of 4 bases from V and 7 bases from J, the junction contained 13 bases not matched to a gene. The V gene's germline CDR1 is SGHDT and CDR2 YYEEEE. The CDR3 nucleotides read TGTGCCAGCAGCCTTACGTCAGGGGGCAAGTGGAATGAGCAGTTCTTC. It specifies CASSLTSGGKWNEQFF. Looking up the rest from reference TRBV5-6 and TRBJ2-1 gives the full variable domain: DAGVTQSPTHLIKTRGQQVTLRCSPKSGHDTVSWYQQALGQGPQFIFQYYEEEERQRGNFPDRFSGHQFPNYSSELNVNALLLGDSALYLCASSLTSGGKWNEQFFGPGTRLTVL.

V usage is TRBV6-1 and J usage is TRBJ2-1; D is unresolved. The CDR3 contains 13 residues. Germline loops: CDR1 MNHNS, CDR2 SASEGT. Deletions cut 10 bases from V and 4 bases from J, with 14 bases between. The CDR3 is CAIDRTGYNEQFF. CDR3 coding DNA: TGTGCCATCGATCGGACGGGTTACAATGAGCAGTTCTTC.

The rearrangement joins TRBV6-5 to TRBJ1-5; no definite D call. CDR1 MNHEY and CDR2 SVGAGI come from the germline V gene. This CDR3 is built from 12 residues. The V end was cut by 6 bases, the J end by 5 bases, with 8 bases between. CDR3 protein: CASSDGDQPQHF. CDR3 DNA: TGTGCCAGCAGCGACGGAGATCAGCCCCAGCATTTT.

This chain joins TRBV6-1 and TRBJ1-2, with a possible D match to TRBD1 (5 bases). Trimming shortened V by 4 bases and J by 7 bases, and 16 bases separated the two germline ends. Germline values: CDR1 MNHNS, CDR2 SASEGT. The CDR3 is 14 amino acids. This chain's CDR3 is CASSANRITGGYTF. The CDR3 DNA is TGTGCCAGCAGTGCCAACAGGATAACGGGTGGCTACACCTTC.